This is a list of T cell receptor beta chains from one sample in a study of CD8 T cells in ankylosing spondylitis. TCRdb used MiXCR to reprocess the 5' RACE reads, holding one entry per CDR3 protein. The repertoire holds approximately 340,000 distinct CDR3 sequences, with about 14% as singletons. Material for sequencing was blood, either unsorted or a sorted T cell fraction (not recorded which). All receptors derive from a male donor with ankylosing spondylitis or in good health (not recorded which). CDR3s leave out the opening cysteine and the closing phenylalanine or tryptophan. D genes are given only for firm matches.

v_gene: TRBV5-1
j_gene: TRBJ2-1
d_gene: TRBD2
CDR3aa: ASSLSQRGGGAYNEQF

v_gene: TRBV9
j_gene: TRBJ2-1
d_gene: TRBD2
CDR3aa: ASSVGLAGGPNEQF

v_gene: TRBV27
j_gene: TRBJ2-3
d_gene: TRBD1
CDR3aa: ATSRQGSMGTQY

v_gene: TRBV29-1
j_gene: TRBJ2-7
d_gene: .
CDR3aa: SVGSNFPPYEQY

v_gene: TRBV6-1
j_gene: TRBJ2-2
d_gene: .
CDR3aa: ASSIQPVNTGELF

v_gene: TRBV20-1
j_gene: TRBJ2-5
d_gene: .
CDR3aa: SARDRGAVILYQETQY

v_gene: TRBV2
j_gene: TRBJ1-2
d_gene: TRBD1
CDR3aa: ASSDYPTGGYGYT

v_gene: TRBV29-1
j_gene: TRBJ2-3
d_gene: .
CDR3aa: SVVDRTASTDTQY

v_gene: TRBV28
j_gene: TRBJ2-5
d_gene: .
CDR3aa: ASSLEGRTAY

v_gene: TRBV6-1
j_gene: TRBJ2-3
d_gene: .
CDR3aa: ASRQITDTQY

v_gene: TRBV12-3/TRBV12-4
j_gene: TRBJ2-7
d_gene: TRBD1
CDR3aa: ASSSGTAYEQY

v_gene: TRBV12-3/TRBV12-4
j_gene: TRBJ2-3
d_gene: TRBD2
CDR3aa: ASSHGLAATDTQY

v_gene: TRBV5-1
j_gene: TRBJ1-6
d_gene: TRBD1
CDR3aa: ASSPGDRANSPLH

v_gene: TRBV25-1
j_gene: TRBJ2-2
d_gene: .
CDR3aa: ASTQVADTGELF

v_gene: TRBV3-1
j_gene: TRBJ1-4
d_gene: TRBD1
CDR3aa: ASSTQGVATNEKLF

v_gene: TRBV10-3
j_gene: TRBJ2-7
d_gene: .
CDR3aa: AISESGGRGAYEQY

v_gene: TRBV7-6
j_gene: TRBJ2-2
d_gene: .
CDR3aa: ASSKTGANTGELF

v_gene: TRBV6-1
j_gene: TRBJ2-3
d_gene: .
CDR3aa: ASSDRLGDTQY

v_gene: TRBV4-1
j_gene: TRBJ2-7
d_gene: TRBD1
CDR3aa: ASSQYRGNEQY

v_gene: TRBV29-1
j_gene: TRBJ1-1
d_gene: .
CDR3aa: SASLDSPLGAF

v_gene: TRBV25-1
j_gene: TRBJ2-7
d_gene: .
CDR3aa: ASSDYRDGYEQY

v_gene: TRBV10-1
j_gene: TRBJ1-2
d_gene: .
CDR3aa: ASSDRAGQPGYT

v_gene: TRBV6-2/TRBV6-3
j_gene: TRBJ1-5
d_gene: .
CDR3aa: ASSSQGNSNQPQH

v_gene: TRBV10-3
j_gene: TRBJ2-1
d_gene: TRBD2
CDR3aa: AISSSGRASNEQF

v_gene: TRBV29-1
j_gene: TRBJ2-7
d_gene: .
CDR3aa: SVADVGGQSSYEQY

v_gene: TRBV5-5
j_gene: TRBJ2-5
d_gene: TRBD1
CDR3aa: ASSRDSGETQY

v_gene: TRBV20-1
j_gene: TRBJ1-2
d_gene: .
CDR3aa: SARAEGYGYT

v_gene: TRBV3-1
j_gene: TRBJ1-5
d_gene: TRBD1
CDR3aa: ASSWGQGGQPQH

v_gene: TRBV6-1
j_gene: TRBJ2-1
d_gene: .
CDR3aa: ASSPQGRVEQF

v_gene: TRBV9
j_gene: TRBJ1-2
d_gene: TRBD1
CDR3aa: ASSAQGTGYGYT

v_gene: TRBV12-3/TRBV12-4
j_gene: TRBJ2-7
d_gene: .
CDR3aa: ASSSDSVYEQY

v_gene: TRBV20-1
j_gene: TRBJ2-1
d_gene: .
CDR3aa: SARAEGLYNEQF

v_gene: TRBV12-3/TRBV12-4
j_gene: TRBJ1-1
d_gene: TRBD1
CDR3aa: ASSPTPGQGGTEAF

v_gene: TRBV25-1
j_gene: TRBJ2-3
d_gene: TRBD1
CDR3aa: ASSETGYTQY

v_gene: TRBV9
j_gene: TRBJ2-5
d_gene: .
CDR3aa: ASSESLDGTQY

v_gene: TRBV12-3/TRBV12-4
j_gene: TRBJ2-1
d_gene: .
CDR3aa: ASSLRVRTRLNEQF

v_gene: TRBV3-1
j_gene: TRBJ1-1
d_gene: .
CDR3aa: ASSQMGNTEAF

v_gene: TRBV11-2
j_gene: TRBJ2-7
d_gene: .
CDR3aa: ASSSLRDSSYEQY

v_gene: TRBV7-8
j_gene: TRBJ2-2
d_gene: .
CDR3aa: ASSSPRALGGRKTGELF

v_gene: TRBV2
j_gene: TRBJ2-2
d_gene: .
CDR3aa: ASSLRGENTGELF

v_gene: TRBV18
j_gene: TRBJ2-7
d_gene: TRBD1
CDR3aa: ASSTGTGSFEQY

v_gene: TRBV12-3/TRBV12-4
j_gene: TRBJ2-1
d_gene: .
CDR3aa: ASRSQPLANNEQF